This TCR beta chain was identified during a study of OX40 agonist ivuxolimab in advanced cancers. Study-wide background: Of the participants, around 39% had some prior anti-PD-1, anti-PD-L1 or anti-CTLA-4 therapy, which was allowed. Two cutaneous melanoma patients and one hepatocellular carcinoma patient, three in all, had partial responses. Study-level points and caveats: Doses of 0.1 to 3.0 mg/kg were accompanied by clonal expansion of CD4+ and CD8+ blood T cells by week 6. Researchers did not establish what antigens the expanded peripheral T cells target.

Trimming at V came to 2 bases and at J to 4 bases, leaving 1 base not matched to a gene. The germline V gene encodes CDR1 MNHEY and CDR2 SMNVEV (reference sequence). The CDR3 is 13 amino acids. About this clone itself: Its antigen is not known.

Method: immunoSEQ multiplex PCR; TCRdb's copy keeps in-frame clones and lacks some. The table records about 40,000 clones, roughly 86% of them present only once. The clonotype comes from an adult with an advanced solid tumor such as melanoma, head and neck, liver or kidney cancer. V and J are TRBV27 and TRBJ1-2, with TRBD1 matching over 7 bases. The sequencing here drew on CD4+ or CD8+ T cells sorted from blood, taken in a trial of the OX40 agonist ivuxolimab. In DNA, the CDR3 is TGTGCCAGCAGTTTAGACAGGGCCTATGGCTACACCTTC. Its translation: CASSLDRAYGYTF.